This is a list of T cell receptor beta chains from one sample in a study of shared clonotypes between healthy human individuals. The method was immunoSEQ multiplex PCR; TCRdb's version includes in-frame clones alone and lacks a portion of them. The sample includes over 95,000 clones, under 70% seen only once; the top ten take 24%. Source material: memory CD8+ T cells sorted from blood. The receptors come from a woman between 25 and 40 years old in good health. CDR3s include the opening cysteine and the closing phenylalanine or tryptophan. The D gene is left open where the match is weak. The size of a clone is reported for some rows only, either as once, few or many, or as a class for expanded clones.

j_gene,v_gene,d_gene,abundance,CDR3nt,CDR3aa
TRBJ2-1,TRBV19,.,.,TGTGCCAGTAGTAGTGCAGGGGGGATCGCGCGGGTGGGCTACAATGAGCAGTTCTTC,CASSSAGGIARVGYNEQFF
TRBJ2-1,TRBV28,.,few,TGTGCCAGCATCGGGGTTTACAATGAGCAGTTCTTC,CASIGVYNEQFF
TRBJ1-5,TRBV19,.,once,TGTGCCAGTACCCCCGGGGCAGGGTCCCATAGCAATCAGCCCCAGCATTTT,CASTPGAGSHSNQPQHF
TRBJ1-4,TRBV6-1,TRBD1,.,TGTGCCAGCAGTTTCGGACAGGGCGAGGTAAAACTGTTTTTT,CASSFGQGEVKLFF
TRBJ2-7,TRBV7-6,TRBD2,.,TGTGCCAGCAGCTCGAGGACTAGCGGCTACGAGCAGTACTTC,CASSSRTSGYEQYF
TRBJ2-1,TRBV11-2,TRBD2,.,TGTGCCAGCAGCTCCCAGCGGGAGGGTTGGTACAATGAGCAGTTCTTC,CASSSQREGWYNEQFF
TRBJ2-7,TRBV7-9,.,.,TGTGCCAGCAGCTTAGTGTCATACGAGCAGTACTTC,CASSLVSYEQYF
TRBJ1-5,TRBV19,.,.,TGTGCCAGTAGTAGATACCCAGGGAGACGGAATCAGCCCCAGCATTTT,CASSRYPGRRNQPQHF
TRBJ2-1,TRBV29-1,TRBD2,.,TGCAGCGTTGAATATTCTAGCGGGAGACTCCTAGAGCAGTTCTTC,CSVEYSSGRLLEQFF
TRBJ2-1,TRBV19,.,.,TGTGCCAGCCGGGACTCCTACAATGAGCAGTTCTTC,CASRDSYNEQFF
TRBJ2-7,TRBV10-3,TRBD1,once,TGTGCCATCAGGACCGGGACAGGGGAATCTGGGCTCGAGCAGTACTTC,CAIRTGTGESGLEQYF
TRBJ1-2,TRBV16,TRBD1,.,TGTGCCAGCAGCCCCAAAACGGGGGGACTTCGTACAGGGGACTATGGCTACACCTTC,CASSPKTGGLRTGDYGYTF
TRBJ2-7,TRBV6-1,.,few,TGTGCCAGCAGTGATTGGGGTCACGAGCAGTACTTC,CASSDWGHEQYF
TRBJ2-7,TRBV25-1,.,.,TGTGCCAGCAGCCGGAGGGACAGCTCCTACGAGCAGTACTTC,CASSRRDSSYEQYF
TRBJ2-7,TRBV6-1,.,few,TGTGCCAGCAGTGAAAAGGAGGGGGCGTCCTACGAGCAGTACTTC,CASSEKEGASYEQYF
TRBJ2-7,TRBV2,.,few,TGTGCCAGCAGGAGGGACCCTCACTCCTACGAGCAGTACTTC,CASRRDPHSYEQYF
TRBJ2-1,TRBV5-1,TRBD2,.,TGCGCCAGCAGCCTTCGGACTAGCGATGATGAGCAGTTCTTC,CASSLRTSDDEQFF
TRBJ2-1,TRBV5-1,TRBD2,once,TGCGCCAGCAGCCCCCAGACTAGCGGGAGTTCTTATGAGCAGTTCTTC,CASSPQTSGSSYEQFF
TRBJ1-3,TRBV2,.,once,TGTGCCAGCAGTGAGAGGCAGCACTCTGGAAACACCATATATTTT,CASSERQHSGNTIYF
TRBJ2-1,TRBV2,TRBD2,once,TGTGCCAGCAGGAACCAACTAGCGGGAGGTTTCAATGAGCAGTTCTTC,CASRNQLAGGFNEQFF
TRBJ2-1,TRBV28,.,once,TGTGCCAGCAGTACCTCGCCTGAGCAGTTCTTC,CASSTSPEQFF